Given below is one TCR beta chain in context. This sample was included in a study of T cell responses to AZD1222 COVID-19 vaccine. TCRdb's table, derived via immunoSEQ multiplex PCR, lists solely in-frame clones and lacks some. The sample holds 200,000 or so clones; 94% are singletons and the top ten take over 7.5%. Trimming took 1 base from V and 8 from J, leaving 15 bases between them. Looked up from germline, CDR1 is LGHNA and CDR2 is YNFKEQ. The CDR3 loop spans 16 amino acids. This specimen was peripheral blood, taken on day 0 of AZD1222 vaccination. The origin of this receptor is an adult in good health. The V and J genes are TRBV4-2 and TRBJ1-6; possibly TRBD1 for D (5 bases). CDR3 in DNA: TGTGCCAGCAGCCAAGTGGGATCGGGGGTTTATTCACCCCTCCACTTT. Amino acids: CASSQVGSGVYSPLHF.